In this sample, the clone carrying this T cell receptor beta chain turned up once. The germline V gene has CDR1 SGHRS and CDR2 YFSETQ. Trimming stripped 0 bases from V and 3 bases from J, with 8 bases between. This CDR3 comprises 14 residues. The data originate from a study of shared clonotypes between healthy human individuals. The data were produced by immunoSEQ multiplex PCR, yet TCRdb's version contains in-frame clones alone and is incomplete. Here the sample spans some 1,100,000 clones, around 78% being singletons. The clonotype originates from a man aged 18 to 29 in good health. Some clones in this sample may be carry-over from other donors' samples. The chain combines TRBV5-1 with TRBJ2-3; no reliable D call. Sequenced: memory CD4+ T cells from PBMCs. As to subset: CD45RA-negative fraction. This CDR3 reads CASSLEVWTDTQYF. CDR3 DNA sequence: TGCGCCAGCAGCTTGGAGGTTTGGACAGATACGCAGTATTTT.